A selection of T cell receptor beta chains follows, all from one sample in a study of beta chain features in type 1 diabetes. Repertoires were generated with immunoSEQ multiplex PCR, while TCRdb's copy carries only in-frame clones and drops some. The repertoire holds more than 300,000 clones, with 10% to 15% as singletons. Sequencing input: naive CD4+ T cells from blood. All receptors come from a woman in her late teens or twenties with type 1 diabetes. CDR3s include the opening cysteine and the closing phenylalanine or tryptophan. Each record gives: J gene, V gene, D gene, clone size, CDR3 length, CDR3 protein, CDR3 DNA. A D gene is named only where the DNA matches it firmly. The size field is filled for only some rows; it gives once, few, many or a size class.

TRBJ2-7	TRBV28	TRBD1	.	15	CASTPGDRANYEQYF	TGTGCCAGCACCCCGGGCGACAGGGCGAACTACGAGCAGTACTTC
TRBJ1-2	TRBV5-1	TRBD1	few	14	CASSPKTGSYGYTF	TGCGCCAGCAGCCCAAAGACAGGGTCCTATGGCTACACCTTC
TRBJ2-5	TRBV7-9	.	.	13	CASSFFRVETQYF	TGTGCCAGCAGCTTTTTCAGGGTGGAGACCCAGTACTTC
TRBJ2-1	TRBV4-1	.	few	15	CASSQDANSYNEQFF	TGCGCCAGCAGCCAAGATGCTAATTCCTACAATGAGCAGTTCTTC
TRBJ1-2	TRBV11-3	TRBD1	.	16	CASSPGQGTAVSGYTF	TGTGCCAGCAGCCCCGGACAGGGGACTGCTGTTTCTGGCTACACCTTC
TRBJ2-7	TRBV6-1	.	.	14	CASSEPQQGYEQYF	TGTGCCAGCAGTGAGCCCCAACAGGGCTACGAGCAGTACTTC
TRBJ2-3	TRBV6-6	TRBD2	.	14	CASSPPAGEDTQYF	TGTGCCAGCAGTCCCCCAGCGGGAGAGGATACGCAGTATTTT
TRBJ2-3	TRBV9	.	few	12	CASSVASDTQYF	TGTGCCAGCAGCGTAGCTTCAGATACGCAGTATTTT
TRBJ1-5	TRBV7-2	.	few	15	CASSLVQNSNQPQHF	TGTGCCAGCAGCTTAGTACAGAATAGCAATCAGCCCCAGCATTTT
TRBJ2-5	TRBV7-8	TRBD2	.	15	CASSPTTGGVETQYF	TGTGCCAGCAGCCCAACGACGGGGGGGGTAGAGACCCAGTACTTC
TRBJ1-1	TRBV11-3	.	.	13	CASSFEVSTEAFF	TGTGCCAGCAGCTTCGAGGTTTCCACTGAAGCTTTCTTT
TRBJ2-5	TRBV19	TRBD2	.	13	CASSGQGGETQYF	TGTGCCAGTAGTGGGCAGGGAGGGGAGACCCAGTACTTC
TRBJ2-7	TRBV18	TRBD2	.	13	CASSPGGGDEQYF	TGTGCCAGCTCACCAGGTGGGGGGGACGAGCAGTACTTC
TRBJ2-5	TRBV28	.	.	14	CASTLGGAGETQYF	TGTGCCAGCACCCTGGGGGGGGCTGGGGAGACCCAGTACTTC
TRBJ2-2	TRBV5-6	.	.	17	CASSSGLLGSNTGELFF	TGTGCCAGCAGCTCCGGCCTTCTAGGGAGTAACACCGGGGAGCTGTTTTTT
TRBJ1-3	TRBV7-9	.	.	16	CASSSGTSSSGNTIYF	TGTGCCAGCAGCTCCGGGACATCGAGCTCTGGAAACACCATATATTTT
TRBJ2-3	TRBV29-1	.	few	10	CSALTDTQYF	TGCAGCGCTCTTACAGATACGCAGTATTTT
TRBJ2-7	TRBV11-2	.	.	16	CASSLGSDSRWYEQYF	TGTGCCAGCAGCTTAGGTTCGGACTCGCGTTGGTACGAGCAGTACTTC
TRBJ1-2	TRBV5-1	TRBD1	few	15	CASSFSGQGEYGYTF	TGCGCCAGCAGCTTCTCGGGACAGGGAGAGTATGGCTACACCTTC
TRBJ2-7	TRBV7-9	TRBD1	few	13	CATRGTGSYEQYF	TGTGCCACTCGGGGGACAGGCTCCTACGAGCAGTACTTC
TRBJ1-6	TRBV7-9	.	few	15	CASSLTEGSVSPLHF	TGTGCCAGCAGCTTAACGGAGGGGTCAGTCTCACCCCTCCACTTT
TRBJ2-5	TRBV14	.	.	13	CASSLAPQETQYF	TGTGCCAGCAGCCTAGCTCCACAAGAGACCCAGTACTTC
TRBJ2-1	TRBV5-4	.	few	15	CASSGDFGSYNEQFF	TGTGCCAGCAGCGGGGACTTCGGGTCCTACAATGAGCAGTTCTTC
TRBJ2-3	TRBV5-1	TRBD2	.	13	CASSLEVSGAQYF	TGCGCCAGCAGCTTGGAAGTTAGCGGGGCACAGTATTTT
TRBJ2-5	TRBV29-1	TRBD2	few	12	CSVAASGGLQYF	TGCAGCGTTGCAGCTAGCGGGGGGTTACAGTACTTC
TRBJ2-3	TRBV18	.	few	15	CASLYQGIGTDTQYF	TGTGCCAGCTTATATCAGGGGATCGGCACAGATACGCAGTATTTT
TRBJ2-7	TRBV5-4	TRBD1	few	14	CASSPGGSRYEQYF	TGTGCCAGCAGCCCAGGGGGAAGTAGGTACGAGCAGTACTTC
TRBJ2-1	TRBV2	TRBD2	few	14	CATTGLAGSDEQFF	TGTGCCACCACCGGACTAGCGGGTTCTGATGAGCAGTTCTTC
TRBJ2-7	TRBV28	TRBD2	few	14	CASRLAGAGYEQYF	TGTGCCAGCAGGCTAGCGGGAGCGGGCTACGAGCAGTACTTC
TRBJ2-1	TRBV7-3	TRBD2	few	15	CASSTQGGSDNEQFF	TGTGCCAGCAGCACGCAGGGAGGGTCCGACAATGAGCAGTTCTTC
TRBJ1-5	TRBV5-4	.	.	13	CASRTDLNQPQHF	TGTGCCAGCAGGACAGATCTCAATCAGCCCCAGCATTTT
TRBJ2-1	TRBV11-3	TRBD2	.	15	CASSRSGSSYNEQFF	TGTGCCAGCAGCCGTAGCGGGAGCTCCTACAATGAGCAGTTCTTC
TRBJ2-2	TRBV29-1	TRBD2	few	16	CSVAQGLAGGTGELFF	TGCAGCGTTGCCCAGGGACTAGCGGGAGGAACCGGGGAGCTGTTTTTT
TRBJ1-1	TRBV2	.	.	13	CAGGFSLETEAFF	TGTGCCGGTGGCTTCTCTCTAGAAACTGAAGCTTTCTTT
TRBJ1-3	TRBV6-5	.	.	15	CASRPDRFSGNTIYF	TGTGCCAGCAGACCAGACAGATTCTCTGGAAACACCATATATTTT
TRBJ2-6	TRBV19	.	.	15	CASSPLTAGANVLTF	TGTGCCAGTAGTCCACTCACGGCTGGGGCCAACGTCCTGACTTTC
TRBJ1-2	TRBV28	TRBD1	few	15	CASSLGVQGSNGYTF	TGTGCCAGCAGTTTAGGGGTACAGGGGAGTAATGGCTACACCTTC
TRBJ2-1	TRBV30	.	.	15	CAWSVLLLREGVQFF	TGTGCCTGGAGTGTACTTTTGTTAAGGGAGGGGGTGCAGTTCTTC
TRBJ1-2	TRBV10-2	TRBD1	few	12	CASRPDRDGYTF	TGCGCCAGCAGGCCTGACAGGGATGGCTACACCTTC
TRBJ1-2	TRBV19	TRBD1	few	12	CASSGQGYGYTF	TGTGCCAGTAGCGGACAGGGATATGGCTACACCTTC
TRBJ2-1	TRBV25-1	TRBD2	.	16	CASSESTSGRWNEQFF	TGTGCCAGCAGTGAATCCACTAGCGGGAGGTGGAATGAGCAGTTCTTC
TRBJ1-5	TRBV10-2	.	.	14	CASSLDRNNQPQHF	TGCGCCAGCTCACTCGACAGAAACAATCAGCCCCAGCATTTT
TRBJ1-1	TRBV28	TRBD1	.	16	CASSLPQGAGDTEAFF	TGTGCCAGCAGTTTACCTCAGGGGGCCGGGGACACTGAAGCTTTCTTT
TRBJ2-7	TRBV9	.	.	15	CASSVGGETLYEQYF	TGTGCCAGCAGCGTAGGCGGGGAGACCCTTTACGAGCAGTACTTC
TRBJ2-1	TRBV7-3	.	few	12	CASSFRPGEQFF	TGTGCCAGCAGCTTTAGGCCGGGTGAGCAGTTCTTC
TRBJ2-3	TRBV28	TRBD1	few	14	CASSVNEGADTQYF	TGTGCCAGCAGCGTAAATGAGGGGGCGGATACGCAGTATTTT